A single sample is the source of the 29 T cell receptor beta chains below, sequenced in a study of T-cell reconstitution after alpha-beta-depleted transplantation in children. A TCRbeta library incorporating unique molecular identifiers was prepared. MiXCR, applied by TCRdb to the PCR reads, yields one record per CDR3 protein. The sample records 360,000 or so distinct CDR3 sequences, roughly 20% being singletons. The starting material was PBMCs from the stem cell graft donor, obtained from the stem cell graft. All receptors derive from a human donor who donated a stem cell graft to a child with acute myeloid leukemia.

This chain uses TRBV6-1 with TRBJ2-7; possibly TRBD2 for D (5 bases). The V gene's germline CDR1 is MNHNS and CDR2 SASEGT. V was shortened by 4 bases and J by 0 bases, with 13 bases between the two germline ends. The CDR3 sequence is 15 residues long. The CDR3 DNA sequence: TGTGCCAGCAGTGCTTACCCCCGGGACTCCTACGAGCAGTACTTC. Residues: CASSAYPRDSYEQYF.

This clonotype was observed a few times. The chain is built from TRBV5-6 and TRBJ1-5, with D unclear. The CDR3 length is 15 residues. Trimming shortened V by 1 base and J by 2 bases, and 10 bases separated the two germline ends. In germline, CDR1 is SGHDT, CDR2 YYEEEE. CDR3 coding DNA: TGTGCCAGCAGCTTGCGGCAGGCTCGCAATCAGCCCCAGCATTTT. It codes for CASSLRQARNQPQHF.

This clonotype was counted many times. V gene TRBV29-1 combines with J gene TRBJ1-1, with TRBD1 matching 7 bases. This CDR3 contains 13 residues. Germline CDR1 and CDR2: SQVTM and ANQGSEA. After removal of 7 bases from V and 5 bases from J, the junction contained 10 bases not matched to a gene. The CDR3 sequence: CSGDRAGGTEAFF. CDR3 nucleotides: TGCAGCGGAGACAGGGCAGGAGGGACTGAAGCTTTCTTT.

This clonotype was seen many times. The genes are TRBV29-1 and TRBJ2-1; unclear D gene. Between the trimmed V and J ends, which lost 1 base and 9 bases, there was a span of 7 bases. The CDR3 is 11 amino acids. Per the germline V gene, CDR1 is SQVTM and CDR2 is ANQGSEA. CDR3 sequence (DNA): TGCAGCGTTGAAGTGACCGGTGAGCAGTTCTTC. Protein sequence: CSVEVTGEQFF.

The gene calls are TRBV4-1 and TRBJ2-2; D tentatively reads TRBD1 or TRBD2 (6 bases each). This CDR3 has 14 amino acids. Trimming cost V 3 bases and J 4 bases, with 9 bases left between them. CDR1 MGHRA and CDR2 YSYEKL come from the germline V gene. CDR3 coding DNA: TGCGCCAGCAGCCAGAGGGGGGTCACCGGGGAGCTGTTTTTT. It codes for CASSQRGVTGELFF.

This clonotype was detected only a few times. The chain combines TRBV9 with TRBJ2-1; D might be TRBD2 (5 bases). Germline V gives CDR1 SGDLS, CDR2 YYNGEE. This CDR3 has 16 residues. V was clipped by 0 bases and J by 0 bases, with 10 bases between them. The CDR3 DNA reads TGTGCCAGCAGCGTAGAGCCCGCGGGCTCCTACAATGAGCAGTTCTTC. Residues: CASSVEPAGSYNEQFF.

This clonotype was recorded at least ten times. V and J are TRBV19 and TRBJ2-1; TRBD2 matches 7 bases. Losses at the gene ends were 5 bases for V and 8 bases for J; bases not matched to a gene: 12. The CDR3 covers 15 residues. Germline V gene data show CDR1 as LNHDA and CDR2 as SQIVND (reference sequence). The DNA for the CDR3 is TGTGCCAGTAGTCTCACTAGCGCGTCCCCCGATGAGCAGTTCTTC. This sequence encodes CASSLTSASPDEQFF.

A few counts support this clonotype. CDR3: CASSSTSGSVGEQFF. In DNA form, the CDR3 reads TGTGCCAGCAGCTCTACTAGCGGGAGTGTCGGTGAGCAGTTCTTC. The V and J genes are TRBV7-3 and TRBJ2-1; TRBD2 matches 11 bases. Germline CDR1 is SGHTA and CDR2 is FQGTGA. The V segment lost 4 bases and the J segment 9 bases; nucleotides outside the gene matches: 8. The CDR3 covers 15 residues. The entire variable domain, with the rest obtained from reference TRBV7-3 and TRBJ2-1, is as follows: GAGVSQTPSNKVTEKGKYVELRCDPISGHTALYWYRQSLGQGPEFLIYFQGTGAADDSGLPNDRFFAVRPEGSVSTLKIQRTERGDSAVYLCASSSTSGSVGEQFFGPGTRLTVL.

At least ten counts were recorded for this clonotype. The chain carries TRBV12-3 or TRBV12-4 and TRBJ2-1; 10 nucleotides agree with TRBD2. The CDR3 runs 15 residues. Trimming at V came to 7 bases and at J to 2 bases, leaving 5 bases not matched to a gene. CDR3 region: CASTLAGPAYNEQFF. The CDR3 DNA reads TGTGCCAGCACACTAGCGGGGCCCGCCTACAATGAGCAGTTCTTC.

A few counts support this clonotype. The rearrangement joins TRBV29-1 to TRBJ1-2; D remains ambiguous. CDR3 length: 12 residues. V was shortened by 7 bases and J by 7 bases, with 16 bases between the two germline ends. Per germline, CDR1 SQVTM and CDR2 ANQGSEA. DNA for the CDR3: TGCAGCGCCCAAGACAAGGAGAGTGGCTACACCTTC. Its protein product is CSAQDKESGYTF.

This clonotype has only a few counts. V gene TRBV12-3 or TRBV12-4 combines with J gene TRBJ2-2; D possibly corresponds to TRBD2 (5 bases). Between the trimmed V and J ends, which lost 6 bases and 1 base, there was a span of 18 bases. The CDR3 is made up of 17 amino acids. CDR3 DNA sequence: TGTGCCAGCAGCCAGATCTATAGCGAGATGAACACCGGGGAGCTGTTTTTT. Amino acid sequence: CASSQIYSEMNTGELFF.

This clonotype was found many times. CDR3 residues: CASSSSENPRSTNVLTF. The CDR3 region has the DNA TGTGCCAGCAGTTCTTCCGAAAATCCCCGCTCGACCAACGTCCTGACTTTC. The chain links TRBV12-3 or TRBV12-4 to TRBJ2-6; D is undetermined. The CDR3 is 17 amino acids. Deletions cut 4 bases from V and 8 bases from J, with 21 bases between.

This clonotype turned up a few times. The chain recombines TRBV7-8 with TRBJ2-7; 9 bases fit TRBD2. V shed 1 base, J shed 3 bases, and the junction held 7 bases outside the gene matches. The germline V gene has CDR1 SGHVS and CDR2 FQNEAQ. The CDR3 covers 16 residues. The CDR3: CASSLESASGIYEQYF. The CDR3 DNA sequence: TGTGCCAGCAGCTTAGAGTCGGCTAGCGGGATCTACGAGCAGTACTTC.

This clonotype has a handful of counts. The V call is TRBV7-9, the J call TRBJ2-7, with D tentatively TRBD2 (6 bases). The CDR3 totals 15 residues. Per the germline V gene, CDR1 is SEHNR and CDR2 is FQNEAQ (reference sequence). The V and J ends lost 5 bases and 0 bases respectively, with 14 bases between them. CDR3 nucleotides: TGTGCCAGCAGCGGCCCTGGAGGGCCCTCCTACGAGCAGTACTTC. Translating it yields CASSGPGGPSYEQYF.

This clonotype has just one count. V usage is TRBV6-1 and J usage is TRBJ2-2; D possibly matches TRBD1 or TRBD2 (5 bases each). Germline V gene lookup returns CDR1 MNHNS and CDR2 SASEGT. V gave up 3 bases and J gave up 6 bases, with 17 bases separating them. CDR3 length: 16 residues. CDR3 in amino acids: CASSDGRGARSGELFF. CDR3 coding DNA: TGTGCCAGCAGTGATGGCCGAGGGGCGCGATCCGGGGAGCTGTTTTTT.

This clonotype was recorded many times. This chain links TRBV6-1 with TRBJ2-5; weak D call: TRBD1 (5 bases). Germline assignment: CDR1 MNHNS and CDR2 SASEGT. The CDR3 sequence is 15 residues long. V was shortened by 1 base and J by 2 bases, with 11 bases between the two germline ends. In DNA, the CDR3 is TGTGCCAGCAGTGAAGTTTCAGGGTCACAAGAGACCCAGTACTTC. Translating it yields CASSEVSGSQETQYF.

The genes are TRBV15 and TRBJ2-5; D may be TRBD2 (5 bases). The CDR3 is 16 residues long. The germline V and J ends were trimmed by 5 bases and 0 bases, with 16 bases remaining between them. Germline assignment: CDR1 LNHNV and CDR2 YYDKDF (reference sequence). The CDR3 DNA sequence: TGTGCCACCAGCCCTTGGGAGCCATGGTACCAAGAGACCCAGTACTTC. Its translation: CATSPWEPWYQETQYF.

The rearrangement links TRBV6-5 to TRBJ2-1, with D unclear. Deletions cut 5 bases from V and 9 bases from J, with 8 bases between. The germline V gene encodes CDR1 MNHEY and CDR2 SVGAGI. The CDR3 consists of 11 residues. Here the CDR3 reads CASSPGREQFF. The CDR3 nucleotides are TGTGCCAGCAGTCCAGGACGTGAGCAGTTCTTC.

The J gene is TRBJ2-7, the V gene TRBV12-3 or TRBV12-4; no reliable D call. V dropped 3 bases and J dropped 2 bases, with 5 bases sitting between them. The CDR3 runs to 12 residues. Here the CDR3 DNA reads TGTGCCAGCAGTTTCGGCCCCTACGAGCAGTACTTC. Protein: CASSFGPYEQYF.

This clonotype was counted between two and nine times. This chain uses TRBV15 with TRBJ1-1, with a tentative D call TRBD1 (6 bases). The V gene's germline CDR1 is LNHNV and CDR2 YYDKDF (reference sequence). The V gene lost 0 bases and the J gene lost 8 bases, with 10 bases spanning the gap. The CDR3 runs to 13 residues. CDR3 sequence (DNA): TGTGCCACCAGCAGAGAGGCGGGGGCGGAAGCTTTCTTT. It codes for CATSREAGAEAFF.

There are many counts of this clonotype. V and J are TRBV7-6 and TRBJ2-7, with D perhaps TRBD1 or TRBD2 (5 bases each). CDR1 and CDR2 (germline): SGHVS, FNYEAQ. The CDR3 runs to 15 residues. The germline V and J ends were trimmed by 1 base and 3 bases, with 13 bases remaining between them. The CDR3 loop is CASSLDLGENYEQYF. CDR3 DNA: TGTGCCAGCAGCTTAGATCTGGGGGAGAACTACGAGCAGTACTTC.

J is TRBJ2-1 and V is TRBV20-1; no firm D call. The length of the CDR3 is 14 residues. V was cut by 6 bases and J by 5 bases, with 17 bases left in between. Germline CDR1 is DFQATT and CDR2 is SNEGSKA (reference sequence). As DNA, the CDR3 is TGCAGTGCGTGGACGGCCAGGTCGGACAATGAGCAGTTCTTC. It yields the protein CSAWTARSDNEQFF.

The chain employs TRBV29-1 and TRBJ2-2, with a possible D match to TRBD2 (5 bases). Trimming took off 4 bases at V and 4 bases at J, with 10 bases between the two ends. The CDR3 is 13 residues long. Germline CDR1 and CDR2: SQVTM and ANQGSEA. The CDR3 DNA reads as TGCAGCGTTGGATTAGCGCCCACCGGGGAGCTGTTTTTT. Amino acid sequence: CSVGLAPTGELFF.

V gene TRBV20-1 combines with J gene TRBJ1-1; possibly TRBD1 for D (5 bases). Between the trimmed V and J ends, which lost 3 bases and 6 bases, there was a span of 11 bases. Germline values: CDR1 DFQATT, CDR2 SNEGSKA (reference sequence). The CDR3 has 12 residues. CDR3 in amino acids: CSARSREPEAFF. The DNA for the CDR3 is TGCAGTGCTAGGTCCAGGGAACCTGAAGCTTTCTTT.

This clonotype occurred many times. J is TRBJ1-2 and V is TRBV12-3 or TRBV12-4; no reliable D call. The CDR3 spans 13 residues. V shed 3 bases and J shed 8 bases, with 13 bases lying between them. CDR3: CASSFGGVWGYTF. CDR3 coding DNA: TGTGCCAGCAGTTTCGGCGGGGTTTGGGGCTACACCTTC.

This chain connects TRBV4-2 to TRBJ2-5; perhaps TRBD1 as D (6 bases). CDR3 size: 15 residues. The germline CDR1 and CDR2 sequences are LGHNA and YNFKEQ. Trimming stripped 1 base from V and 0 bases from J, with 9 bases between. The CDR3 sequence: CASSQGSGDQETQYF. In DNA form, the CDR3 reads TGTGCCAGCAGCCAAGGTTCAGGGGACCAAGAGACCCAGTACTTC.

This clonotype was counted at least ten times. The CDR3, as DNA: TGCAGCGTTGAAGCCCAGTCGGACAGGCTTAACTACGAGCAGTACTTC. Protein sequence: CSVEAQSDRLNYEQYF. The chain couples TRBV29-1 to TRBJ2-7; TRBD1 matches at 7 bases. This CDR3 has 16 amino acids. The V gene end was trimmed by 1 base and the J gene end by 3 bases; junction bases not matched to a gene: 12. Looked up from germline, CDR1 is SQVTM and CDR2 is ANQGSEA.

This clonotype was counted at least ten times. The chain has TRBV12-3 or TRBV12-4 and TRBJ2-7; 10 bases match TRBD2. This CDR3 comprises 14 residues. The V and J ends lost 3 bases and 4 bases, in that order; junction bases with no gene match: 3. Written as DNA, the CDR3 is TGTGCCAGCAGTTTGGGGACTAGCGTTTACGAGCAGTACTTC. Translation gives CASSLGTSVYEQYF.

The chain is built from TRBV2 and TRBJ2-7, with 7 positions matching TRBD1. Germline CDR1 SNHLY, CDR2 FYNNEI. Trimming took 4 bases from V and 7 from J; bases not matched to a gene: 13. The CDR3 is 15 residues long. The CDR3 loop reads CASSVRQGTSGEQYF. The CDR3 DNA reads TGTGCCAGCAGTGTTAGACAGGGAACCTCTGGGGAGCAGTACTTC.